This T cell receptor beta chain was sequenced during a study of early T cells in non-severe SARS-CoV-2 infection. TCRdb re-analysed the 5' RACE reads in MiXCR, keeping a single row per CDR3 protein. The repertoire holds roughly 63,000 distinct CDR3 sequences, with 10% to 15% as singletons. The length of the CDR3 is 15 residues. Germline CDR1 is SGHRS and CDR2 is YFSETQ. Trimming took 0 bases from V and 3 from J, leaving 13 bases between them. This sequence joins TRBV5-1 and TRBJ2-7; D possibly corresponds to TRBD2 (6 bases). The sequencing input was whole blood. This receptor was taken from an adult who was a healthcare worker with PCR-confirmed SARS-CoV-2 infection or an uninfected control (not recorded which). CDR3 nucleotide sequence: TGCGCCAGCAGCTTGGAGGGAGGCTACCTCTACGAGCAGTACTTC. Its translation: CASSLEGGYLYEQYF.